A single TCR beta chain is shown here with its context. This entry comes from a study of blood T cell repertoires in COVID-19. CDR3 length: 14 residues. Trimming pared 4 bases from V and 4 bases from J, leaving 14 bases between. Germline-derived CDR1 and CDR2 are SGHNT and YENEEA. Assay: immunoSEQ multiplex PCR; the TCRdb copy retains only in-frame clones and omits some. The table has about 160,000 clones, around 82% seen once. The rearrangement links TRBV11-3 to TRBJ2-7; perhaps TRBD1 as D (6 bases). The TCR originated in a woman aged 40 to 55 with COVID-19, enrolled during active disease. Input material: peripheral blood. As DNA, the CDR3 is TGTGCCAGCAGCTCAGGACAGCCACCTTACGAGCAGTACTTC. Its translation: CASSSGQPPYEQYF.